This T cell receptor (beta chain) was documented in a study of monozygotic twins with inflammatory bowel disease. Findings and caveats of the study: A single strong clonotype or signal linked to IBD was not supported.

Germline loops: CDR1 MGHDK, CDR2 SYGVNS. The CDR3 length is 16 residues. Comment on this clonotype: Its antigen remains unidentified.

Eight separate reactions per sample served to make cDNA. Each UMI, carrying a 6-nucleotide sample barcode, came from template switching. TCRdb processed the 5' RACE reads again and assigns one entry to each CDR3 protein, with no DNA. The data show approximately 160,000 distinct CDR3 sequences, and the top ten clones hold approximately 7%. The rearrangement joins TRBV25-1 to TRBJ1-1; the TRBD1 assignment by TCRdb is unverifiable without DNA. The specimen was blood. This receptor was obtained from a human donor with ulcerative colitis or Crohn's disease, or a healthy co-twin of an affected twin (not recorded which). CDR3 in amino acids: CASSGPGGQYGTEAFF.